The clone carrying this TCR beta chain showed up many times. Germline values: CDR1 SGHRS, CDR2 YFSETQ. The CDR3 runs 14 residues. V gave up 4 bases and J gave up 2 bases, with 12 bases separating them. This record comes from a study of T cells after yellow fever vaccination. TCRdb independently ran MiXCR on the 5' RACE reads; one entry per CDR3 protein. The sample includes 500,000 to 650,000 distinct CDR3 sequences, about 12% of them seen just once. The TCR was taken from a man between 25 and 39 years old who received the YFV17D yellow fever vaccine. The sample was PBMCs, taken on the day of the yellow fever booster vaccination. The V gene is TRBV5-1, the J gene TRBJ1-1; perhaps TRBD1 as D (6 bases). This chain's CDR3 is CASSPNRVNTEAFF. CDR3 DNA: TGCGCCAGCAGCCCAAACAGGGTTAACACTGAAGCTTTCTTT. The full variable domain, its missing parts supplied by reference TRBV5-1 and TRBJ1-1, is KAGVTQTPRYLIKTRGQQVTLSCSPISGHRSVSWYQQTPGQGLQFLFEYFSETQRNKGNFPGRFSGRQFSNSRSEMNVSTLELGDSALYLCASSPNRVNTEAFFGQGTRLTVV.